A selection of T cell receptor beta chains follows, all from one sample in a study of OX40 agonist ivuxolimab in advanced cancers. Assay: immunoSEQ multiplex PCR; the TCRdb copy retains only in-frame clones and omits some. The table shows some 86,000 clones, with approximately 85% occurring only once. Sequences were derived from CD4+ or CD8+ T cells sorted from blood, sampled in a trial of the OX40 agonist ivuxolimab. The origin of the receptors is an adult with an advanced solid tumor such as melanoma, head and neck, liver or kidney cancer. Both conserved end residues are part of each CDR3. The order of the fields is J gene, D gene, V gene, clone size, CDR3 protein, CDR3 DNA. D genes are given only for firm matches. Some rows mark clone size as missing; the rest say once, few, many or name a class of expanded clone.

TRBJ2-2 | NA | TRBV9 | NA | CASSVGGRATGELFF | TGTGCCAGCAGCGTAGGGGGCAGGGCCACCGGGGAGCTGTTTTTT
TRBJ1-1 | TRBD1 | TRBV12-5 | NA | CASGRQGGTEAFF | TGTGCTAGTGGAAGACAGGGGGGTACTGAAGCTTTCTTT
TRBJ2-1 | TRBD1 | TRBV7-9 | NA | CASSLAGGEDEQFF | TGTGCCAGCAGCTTAGCAGGGGGCGAGGATGAGCAGTTCTTC
TRBJ1-4 | NA | TRBV7-6 | NA | CASSPPSAANEKLFF | TGTGCCAGCAGCCCTCCGAGCGCAGCTAATGAAAAACTGTTTTTT
TRBJ2-7 | TRBD2 | TRBV6-1 | NA | CASSEVAGAAGGPYEQYF | TGTGCCAGCAGTGAAGTGGCAGGGGCAGCGGGAGGGCCCTACGAGCAGTACTTC
TRBJ1-1 | NA | TRBV28 | NA | CAISPGGRVGPEAFF | TGTGCCATCTCCCCCGGAGGGCGGGTAGGTCCTGAAGCTTTCTTT
TRBJ2-1 | NA | TRBV28 | NA | CASSLEASYSYNEQFF | TGTGCCAGCAGTTTAGAGGCTAGCTACTCCTACAATGAGCAGTTCTTC
TRBJ2-2 | TRBD2 | TRBV6-6 | NA | CASSYLAGDDTGELFF | TGTGCCAGCAGTTACCTGGCGGGAGATGACACCGGGGAGCTGTTTTTT
TRBJ2-7 | TRBD1 | TRBV5-4 | few | CASSLAGGQNYEQYF | TGTGCCAGCAGCTTGGCAGGGGGACAGAACTACGAGCAGTACTTC
TRBJ2-5 | TRBD1 | TRBV14 | NA | CASSRRDRKTQYF | TGTGCCAGCAGTCGCCGGGACAGGAAGACCCAGTACTTC
TRBJ2-7 | NA | TRBV7-8 | NA | CASSPGTYEQYF | TGTGCCAGCAGCCCTGGCACCTACGAGCAGTACTTC
TRBJ2-7 | TRBD1 | TRBV5-6 | NA | CASSLGGQGMREQYF | TGTGCCAGCAGCCTGGGTGGACAGGGAATGCGGGAGCAGTACTTC
TRBJ2-2 | TRBD2 | TRBV9 | NA | CASSRLAFANTGELFF | TGTGCCAGCAGCCGACTAGCGTTCGCGAACACCGGGGAGCTGTTTTTT
TRBJ2-7 | NA | TRBV30 | NA | CAWSGQTVSYEQYF | TGTGCCTGGAGTGGCCAGACGGTTTCCTACGAGCAGTACTTC
TRBJ2-2 | TRBD1 | TRBV18 | NA | CASSPGTDTGELFF | TGTGCCAGCTCACCAGGGACAGACACCGGGGAGCTGTTTTTT
TRBJ2-5 | NA | TRBV28 | NA | CASSLSGEETQYF | TGTGCCAGCAGTTTATCAGGGGAAGAGACCCAGTACTTC
TRBJ1-1 | NA | TRBV7-9 | NA | CASSLVIGHTEAFF | TGTGCCAGCAGCTTAGTGATTGGGCACACTGAAGCTTTCTTT
TRBJ2-4 | NA | TRBV5-8 | NA | CASSLAPRGAREVPKNIQYF | TGTGCCAGCAGCTTGGCCCCCCGGGGGGCGAGGGAGGTACCCAAAAACATTCAGTACTTC
TRBJ2-5 | NA | TRBV5-1 | NA | CASSFKQETQYF | TGCGCCAGCAGCTTTAAGCAAGAGACCCAGTACTTC
TRBJ2-1 | NA | TRBV7-8 | NA | CASSLTGAYNEQFF | TGTGCCAGCAGCCTAACCGGAGCTTATAATGAGCAGTTCTTC
TRBJ2-7 | NA | TRBV10-1 | NA | CASSEGTVSSYEQYF | TGCGCCAGCAGTGAGGGGACGGTGAGCTCCTACGAGCAGTACTTC
TRBJ1-1 | TRBD1 | TRBV6-1 | NA | CASSVFRDRTIF | TGTGCCAGCAGTGTGTTCCGGGACAGGACCATTTTT
TRBJ2-3 | NA | TRBV14 | NA | CASSQDRKNTDTQYF | TGTGCCAGCAGCCAAGATAGAAAGAACACAGATACGCAGTATTTT
TRBJ1-3 | TRBD1 | TRBV4-1 | NA | CASSKGTDGNTIYF | TGCGCCAGCAGCAAAGGGACAGATGGAAACACCATATATTTT
TRBJ1-1 | NA | TRBV6-4 | NA | CASRREGGTEAFF | TGTGCCAGCAGACGCGAGGGCGGAACTGAAGCTTTCTTT
TRBJ2-3 | NA | TRBV2 | many | CASTHIGRTDTQYF | TGTGCCAGCACCCATATAGGGCGCACAGATACGCAGTATTTT
TRBJ1-2 | TRBD1 | TRBV5-4 | NA | CASSLNRGLRGYTF | TGTGCCAGCAGCTTAAACAGGGGGCTTAGAGGCTACACCTTC
TRBJ2-5 | TRBD2 | TRBV7-2 | NA | CASSSLGAGAWETQYF | TGTGCCAGCAGCTCCCTTGGGGCGGGAGCTTGGGAGACCCAGTACTTC
TRBJ2-1 | TRBD2 | TRBV4-3 | NA | CASSQDRPSGRPYNEQFF | TGCGCCAGCAGCCAAGATAGGCCTAGCGGGAGACCCTACAATGAGCAGTTCTTC
TRBJ2-7 | NA | TRBV6-5 | NA | CASSYRYEQYF | TGTGCCAGCAGTTACCGGTACGAGCAGTACTTC
TRBJ2-5 | NA | TRBV7-9 | NA | CATLTQETQYF | TGTGCCACCCTCACTCAAGAGACCCAGTACTTC
TRBJ2-5 | TRBD2 | TRBV25-1 | NA | CASGDGRRVQETQYF | TGTGCCAGCGGTGACGGGAGGCGGGTTCAAGAGACCCAGTACTTC
TRBJ1-5 | NA | TRBV7-6 | few | CASSLGAGTPYSNQPQHF | TGTGCCAGCAGCTTAGGAGCAGGGACACCCTATAGCAATCAGCCCCAGCATTTT